One sample yielded the 24 T cell receptor beta chains listed below, sequenced in a study of cytomegalovirus exposure and HLA in healthy donors. PCR was performed using 60 Vbeta and 13 Jbeta primers. Sequencing used immunoSEQ multiplex PCR; TCRdb keeps in-frame clones, though not all of them. The profile shows more than 110,000 clones, about four fifths of them singletons. The specimen sequenced was PBMCs. These receptors were taken from a man between 40 and 49 years old in good health and CMV-seropositive.

The chain has TRBV6-5 and TRBJ2-3; weak D call: TRBD2 (6 bases). This CDR3 is built from 15 residues. Germline lookup yields CDR1 MNHEY and CDR2 SVGAGI. The V and J ends lost 6 bases and 0 bases respectively, with 13 bases between them. The CDR3 reads CASRGGDLSTDTQYF. CDR3 sequence (DNA): TGTGCCAGCAGGGGTGGGGACTTGAGCACAGATACGCAGTATTTT.

The chain combines TRBV7-3 with TRBJ1-5; 9 bases agree with TRBD1. Looked up from germline, CDR1 is SGHTA and CDR2 is FQGTGA. V lost 5 bases, J lost 3 bases, and 5 bases stayed unmatched. This CDR3 is 15 amino acids long. The CDR3 loop is CASSPGQGDNQPQHF. For the CDR3, the DNA is TGTGCCAGCAGCCCGGGACAGGGCGACAATCAGCCCCAGCATTTT.

The V gene is TRBV13, the J gene TRBJ1-1, with D possibly TRBD1 on 5 matching bases. The ends were cut back, 5 bases at V and 4 bases at J, with 8 bases in the middle. The CDR3 has 12 residues. CDR1 PRHDT and CDR2 FYEKMQ come from the germline V gene (reference sequence). This chain's CDR3 is CASSRTRTEAFF. CDR3 DNA sequence: TGTGCCAGCAGCCGGACACGCACTGAAGCTTTCTTT. The variable domain in full, completed from reference TRBV13 and TRBJ1-1, reads AAGVIQSPRHLIKEKRETATLKCYPIPRHDTVYWYQQGPGQDPQFLISFYEKMQSDKGSIPDRFSAQQFSDYHSELNMSSLELGDSALYFCASSRTRTEAFFGQGTRLTVV.

The chain combines TRBV6-5 with TRBJ2-3; D remains ambiguous. The CDR3 loop spans 14 amino acids. Deletions cut 5 bases from V and 0 bases from J, with 9 bases between. Germline CDR1 reads MNHEY; CDR2 reads SVGAGI. The CDR3 DNA follows: TGTGCCAGCAGTCTGAGTAGAAGCACAGATACGCAGTATTTT. Its protein is CASSLSRSTDTQYF.

The J gene is TRBJ1-1, the V gene TRBV29-1; D is unresolved. V lost 5 bases and J 1 base, leaving 8 bases between the germline ends. Germline V gives CDR1 SQVTM, CDR2 ANQGSEA. This CDR3 is built from 12 residues. The CDR3 region has the DNA TGCAGCGTTCAAACCAGGAACACTGAAGCTTTCTTT. It is translated as CSVQTRNTEAFF.

This chain connects TRBV29-1 to TRBJ2-1; D is uncertain. Germline V CDR1 and CDR2: SQVTM, ANQGSEA. There are 13 residues in the CDR3. V was pared by 5 bases and J by 4 bases, with 12 bases between. The CDR3 loop reads CSVSLLSYNEQFF. In DNA form, the CDR3 reads TGCAGCGTTTCACTGCTAAGTTACAATGAGCAGTTCTTC.

The V gene is TRBV7-3, the J gene TRBJ2-1; 9 nucleotides agree with TRBD1. V lost 6 bases to trimming and J lost 1 base; unmatched junction nucleotides: 4. The CDR3 has 15 residues. Germline values: CDR1 SGHTA, CDR2 FQGTGA. CDR3 protein: CASSSGTGSYNEQFF. The CDR3 DNA follows: TGTGCCAGCAGTTCCGGGACAGGGTCCTACAATGAGCAGTTCTTC. The full variable domain, its missing parts supplied by reference TRBV7-3 and TRBJ2-1, is GAGVSQTPSNKVTEKGKYVELRCDPISGHTALYWYRQSLGQGPEFLIYFQGTGAADDSGLPNDRFFAVRPEGSVSTLKIQRTERGDSAVYLCASSSGTGSYNEQFFGPGTRLTVL.

The rearrangement uses TRBV7-9 and TRBJ2-2, with 9 bases aligning to TRBD1. The V gene's germline CDR1 is SEHNR and CDR2 FQNEAQ (reference sequence). The CDR3 covers 17 residues. V lost 2 bases and J lost 3; bases outside the gene matches: 7. CDR3 sequence reads: CASSLPGQGPDTGELFF. The CDR3 DNA is TGTGCCAGCAGCTTACCCGGACAGGGGCCTGACACCGGGGAGCTGTTTTTT.

This chain uses TRBV7-6 with TRBJ2-7; perhaps TRBD2 as D (7 bases). CDR3 length: 16 residues. Germline V lookup: CDR1 SGHVS, CDR2 FNYEAQ. The V and J ends lost 2 bases and 0 bases respectively, with 14 bases between them. The CDR3: CASSLRGGATSYEQYF. The CDR3 bases are TGTGCCAGCAGCTTAAGGGGGGGGGCCACCTCCTACGAGCAGTACTTC.

This sequence joins TRBV14 and TRBJ1-2; D uncertain. Per germline, CDR1 SGHDN and CDR2 FVKESK. V was trimmed by 6 bases and J by 2 bases, leaving 13 bases between them. This CDR3 spans 14 amino acids. The CDR3 is CASSPTLGNYGYTF. CDR3 in DNA: TGTGCCAGCAGTCCGACACTCGGAAACTATGGCTACACCTTC.

The rearrangement joins TRBV9 to TRBJ1-2; TRBD1 matches 10 bases. Germline V gene data show CDR1 as SGDLS and CDR2 as YYNGEE. This CDR3 is 16 amino acids long. Losses at the gene ends were 0 bases for V and 4 bases for J; bases not matched to a gene: 6. Here the CDR3 reads CASSVERTGGRYGYTF. The DNA of the CDR3 is TGTGCCAGCAGCGTAGAAAGGACAGGGGGTCGCTATGGCTACACCTTC.

This chain connects TRBV7-8 to TRBJ1-1, with D hard to call. Between the trimmed V and J ends, which lost 2 bases and 6 bases, there was a span of 16 bases. This CDR3 is built from 15 residues. Germline V CDR1 and CDR2: SGHVS, FQNEAQ. CDR3 DNA: TGTGCCAGCAGCTTAACCGGGTTCCCGGTCGCTGAAGCTTTCTTT. It yields the protein CASSLTGFPVAEAFF.

CDR3 DNA sequence: TGTGCCATCAGTGGGAGGACAGGAGGGAGCTACGAGCAGTACTTC. Translation gives CAISGRTGGSYEQYF. The J gene is TRBJ2-7, the V gene TRBV10-3; the D gene is possibly TRBD1 (7 bases). Trimming cost V 4 bases and J 3 bases, with 16 bases left between them. Germline values: CDR1 ENHRY, CDR2 SYGVKD. This CDR3 spans 15 amino acids.

This sequence joins TRBV30 and TRBJ2-5; D might be TRBD2 (7 bases). Germline V gene lookup returns CDR1 GTSNPN and CDR2 SVGIG (reference sequence). The CDR3 is made up of 12 amino acids. V was clipped by 4 bases and J by 9 bases, with 15 bases between them. This chain's CDR3 is CAWTAGAPAQYF. CDR3 bases: TGTGCCTGGACCGCGGGGGCCCCGGCCCAGTACTTC.

The rearrangement uses TRBV19 and TRBJ1-4; D perhaps matches TRBD1 (5 bases). This CDR3 is built from 13 residues. The V gene's germline CDR1 is LNHDA and CDR2 SQIVND (reference sequence). Between the trimmed V and J ends, which lost 9 bases and 8 bases, there was a span of 16 bases. CDR3 sequence reads: CASGGDSGEKLFF. The DNA of the CDR3 is TGTGCCAGCGGGGGGGACTCGGGCGAAAAACTGTTTTTT.

The CDR3 bases are TGTGCCAGCAGCCGGACAGGGGCCCACCAAGAGACCCAGTACTTC. It yields the protein CASSRTGAHQETQYF. The gene calls are TRBV11-2 and TRBJ2-5; TRBD1 matches at 9 bases. The V gene's germline CDR1 is SGHAT and CDR2 FQNNGV. This CDR3 is 15 amino acids long. With 5 bases clipped from V and 0 bases from J, the junction kept 4 bases outside the gene matches.

Here the CDR3 reads CASAGNNQPQHF. The CDR3 DNA sequence: TGTGCCAGCGCCGGGAACAATCAGCCCCAGCATTTT. The chain combines TRBV18 with TRBJ1-5; D unresolved. The germline V and J ends were trimmed by 8 bases and 3 bases, with 8 bases remaining between them. The germline V gene encodes CDR1 KGHSH and CDR2 LQKENI. The CDR3 sequence is 12 residues long.

V and J are TRBV6-5 and TRBJ1-1; no definite D call. CDR1 MNHEY and CDR2 SVGAGI come from the germline V gene. With 0 bases removed from V and 1 base from J, the gap between germline ends came to 6 bases. This CDR3 is built from 14 residues. DNA for the CDR3: TGTGCCAGCAGTTACTCTATATGGAACACTGAAGCTTTCTTT. Translated: CASSYSIWNTEAFF.

The chain carries TRBV5-4 and TRBJ2-3, with TRBD2 matching over 8 bases. Per the germline V gene, CDR1 is SGHNT and CDR2 is YYREEE (reference sequence). The CDR3 loop spans 15 amino acids. V gave up 5 bases and J gave up 3 bases; unmatched junction bases: 8. CDR3 nucleotide sequence: TGTGCCAGCAGTTACGGCGGGAGGAGAACAGATACGCAGTATTTT. This encodes CASSYGGRRTDTQYF.

This rearrangement joins TRBV27 to TRBJ1-5; D remains unclear. CDR3 size: 12 residues. The germline V gene has CDR1 MNHEY and CDR2 SMNVEV (reference sequence). Trimming left V 6 bases short and J 2 bases short, with 5 bases between. The CDR3 coding sequence is TGTGCCAGCAGCTCGGGCAATCAGCCCCAGCATTTT. This sequence encodes CASSSGNQPQHF.

This clone has more than one count but fewer than ten. This chain joins TRBV11-3 and TRBJ1-6, with 10 bases that match TRBD1. V shed 6 bases, J shed 11 bases, and the junction held 7 bases outside the gene matches. CDR1 is SGHNT and CDR2 is YENEEA in the germline V gene. This CDR3 comprises 14 residues. The CDR3 DNA reads TGTGCCAGCAGTCCCGGACAGGGGGTTCCACCCCTCCACTTT. This sequence encodes CASSPGQGVPPLHF.

The genes are TRBV11-3 and TRBJ1-2; 8 bases fit TRBD1. Germline V gene data show CDR1 as SGHNT and CDR2 as YENEEA. The junction had 8 bases not matched to a gene; V was cut back by 0 bases and J by 5 bases. This CDR3 has 16 amino acids. This CDR3 is CASSLDRGRRMYGYTF. The CDR3 nucleotides read TGTGCCAGCAGCTTAGACAGGGGGCGTCGGATGTATGGCTACACCTTC.

The chain has TRBV11-2 and TRBJ1-1; D gene uncertain. The V gene's germline CDR1 is SGHAT and CDR2 FQNNGV. V lost 2 bases to trimming and J lost 1 base, with 8 bases between them. The CDR3 loop spans 14 amino acids. The CDR3: CASSLQAWNTEAFF. The CDR3 coding sequence is TGTGCCAGCAGCTTACAGGCCTGGAACACTGAAGCTTTCTTT.

V gene TRBV9 combines with J gene TRBJ1-1; D may be TRBD1 (6 bases). CDR3 length equals 17 residues. Looked up from germline, CDR1 is SGDLS and CDR2 is YYNGEE. Trimming cost V 3 bases and J 0 bases, with 18 bases left between them. Here the CDR3 reads CASSAKRGKEMNTEAFF. The CDR3 DNA reads as TGTGCCAGCAGCGCAAAGAGGGGGAAAGAGATGAACACTGAAGCTTTCTTT.